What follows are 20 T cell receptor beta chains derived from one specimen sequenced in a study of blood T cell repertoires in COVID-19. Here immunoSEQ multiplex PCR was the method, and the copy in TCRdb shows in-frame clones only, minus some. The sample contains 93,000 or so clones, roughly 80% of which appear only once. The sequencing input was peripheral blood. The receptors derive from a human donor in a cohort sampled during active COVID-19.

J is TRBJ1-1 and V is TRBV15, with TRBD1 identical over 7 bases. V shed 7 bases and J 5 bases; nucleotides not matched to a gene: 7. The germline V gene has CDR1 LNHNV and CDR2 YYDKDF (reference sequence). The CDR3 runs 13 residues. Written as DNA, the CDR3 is TGTGCCACCACCCTAGACAGGGCTACTGAAGCTTTCTTT. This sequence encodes CATTLDRATEAFF.

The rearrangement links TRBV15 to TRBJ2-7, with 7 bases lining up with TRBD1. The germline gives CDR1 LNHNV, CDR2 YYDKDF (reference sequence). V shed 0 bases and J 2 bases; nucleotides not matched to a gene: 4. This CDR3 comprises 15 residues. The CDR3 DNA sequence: TGTGCCACCAGCAGAGATCGACAGGGAACCTACGAGCAGTACTTC. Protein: CATSRDRQGTYEQYF.

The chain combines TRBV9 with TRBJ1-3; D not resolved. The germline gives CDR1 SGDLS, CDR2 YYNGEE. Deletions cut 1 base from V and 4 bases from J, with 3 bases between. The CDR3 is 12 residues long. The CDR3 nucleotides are TGTGCCAGCAGCGTATCGGGAAACACCATATATTTT. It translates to CASSVSGNTIYF. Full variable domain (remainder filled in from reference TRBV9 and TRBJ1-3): DSGVTQTPKHLITATGQRVTLRCSPRSGDLSVYWYQQSLDQGLQFLIQYYNGEERAKGNILERFSAQQFPDLHSELNLSSLELGDSALYFCASSVSGNTIYFGEGSWLTVV.

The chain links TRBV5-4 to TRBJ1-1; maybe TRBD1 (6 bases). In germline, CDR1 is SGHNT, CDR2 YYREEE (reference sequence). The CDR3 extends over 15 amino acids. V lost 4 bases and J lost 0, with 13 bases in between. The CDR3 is CASSLGAGLNTEAFF. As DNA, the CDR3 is TGTGCCAGCAGCCTGGGGGCAGGGTTGAACACTGAAGCTTTCTTT.

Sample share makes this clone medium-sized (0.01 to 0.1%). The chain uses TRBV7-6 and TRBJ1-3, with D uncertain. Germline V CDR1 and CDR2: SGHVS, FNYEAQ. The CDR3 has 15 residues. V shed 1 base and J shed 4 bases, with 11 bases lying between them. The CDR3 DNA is TGTGCCAGCAGCTTAGACCCGGCGGGGGGAAACACCATATATTTT. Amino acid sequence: CASSLDPAGGNTIYF.

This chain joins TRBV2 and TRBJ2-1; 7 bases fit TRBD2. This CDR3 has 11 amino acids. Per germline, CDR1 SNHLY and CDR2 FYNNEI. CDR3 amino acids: CAGGSGYEQFF. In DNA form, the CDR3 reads TGTGCGGGAGGGAGCGGGTATGAGCAGTTCTTC.

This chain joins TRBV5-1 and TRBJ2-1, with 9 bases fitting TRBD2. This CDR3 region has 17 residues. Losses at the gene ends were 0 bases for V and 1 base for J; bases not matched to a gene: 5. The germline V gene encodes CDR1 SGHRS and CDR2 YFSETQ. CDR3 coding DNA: TGCGCCAGCAGCTTGGTAGGTAGCGGGGGTTCCTACAATGAGCAGTTCTTC. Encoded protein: CASSLVGSGGSYNEQFF.

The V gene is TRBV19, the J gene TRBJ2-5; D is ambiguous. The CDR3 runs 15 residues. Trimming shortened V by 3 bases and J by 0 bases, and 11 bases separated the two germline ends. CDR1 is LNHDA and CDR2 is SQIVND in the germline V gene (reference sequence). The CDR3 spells CASSMWAKDQETQYF. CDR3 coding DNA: TGTGCCAGTAGTATGTGGGCTAAGGACCAAGAGACCCAGTACTTC.

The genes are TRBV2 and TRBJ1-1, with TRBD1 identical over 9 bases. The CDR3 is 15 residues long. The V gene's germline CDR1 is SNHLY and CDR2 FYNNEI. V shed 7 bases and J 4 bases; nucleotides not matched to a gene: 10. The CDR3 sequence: CASIRDRVLGTEAFF. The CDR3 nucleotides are TGTGCCAGCATCCGGGACAGGGTGTTGGGCACTGAAGCTTTCTTT.

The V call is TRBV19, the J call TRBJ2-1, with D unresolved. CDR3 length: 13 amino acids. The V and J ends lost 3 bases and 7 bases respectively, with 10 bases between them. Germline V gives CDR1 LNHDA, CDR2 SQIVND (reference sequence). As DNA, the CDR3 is TGTGCCAGTAGTATCGGAGCTGGGAATGAGCAGTTCTTC. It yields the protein CASSIGAGNEQFF.

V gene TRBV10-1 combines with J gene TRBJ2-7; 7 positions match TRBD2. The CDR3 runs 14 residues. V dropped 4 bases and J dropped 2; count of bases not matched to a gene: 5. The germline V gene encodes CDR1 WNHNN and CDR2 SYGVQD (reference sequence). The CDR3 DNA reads TGCGCCAGCAGTGGTGGCGGGACTACCTACGAGCAGTACTTC. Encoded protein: CASSGGGTTYEQYF.

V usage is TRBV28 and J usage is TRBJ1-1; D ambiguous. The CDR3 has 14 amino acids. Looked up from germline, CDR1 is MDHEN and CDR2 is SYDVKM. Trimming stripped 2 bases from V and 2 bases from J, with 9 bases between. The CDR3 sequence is CASSLTETNTEAFF. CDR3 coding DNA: TGTGCCAGCAGTTTAACCGAGACTAACACTGAAGCTTTCTTT.

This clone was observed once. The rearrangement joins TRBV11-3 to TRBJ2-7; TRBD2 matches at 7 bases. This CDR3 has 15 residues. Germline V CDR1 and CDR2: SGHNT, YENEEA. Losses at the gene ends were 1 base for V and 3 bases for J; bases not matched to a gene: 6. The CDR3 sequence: CASSLALGGYYEQYF. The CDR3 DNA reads TGTGCCAGCAGCTTAGCCCTGGGAGGGTACTACGAGCAGTACTTC.

CDR3 sequence: CASSLFQGSGNQPQHF. The CDR3 nucleotides read TGTGCCAGCAGCTTATTCCAGGGCTCGGGCAATCAGCCCCAGCATTTT. The chain couples TRBV7-8 to TRBJ1-5; D is perhaps TRBD1 (5 bases). The CDR3 contains 16 residues. CDR1 is SGHVS and CDR2 is FQNEAQ in the germline V gene. V shed 2 bases and J shed 2 bases, with 13 bases lying between them.

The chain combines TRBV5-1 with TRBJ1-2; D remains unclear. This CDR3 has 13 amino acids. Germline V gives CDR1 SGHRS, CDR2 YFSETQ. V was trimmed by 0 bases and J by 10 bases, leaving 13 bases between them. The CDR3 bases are TGCGCCAGCAGCTTGGCTGGTCTTCGGTCCTACACCTTC. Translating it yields CASSLAGLRSYTF.

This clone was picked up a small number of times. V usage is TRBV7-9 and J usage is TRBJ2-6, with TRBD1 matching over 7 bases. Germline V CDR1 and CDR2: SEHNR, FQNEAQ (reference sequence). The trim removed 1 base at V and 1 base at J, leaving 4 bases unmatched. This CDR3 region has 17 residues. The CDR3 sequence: CASSLVTGSSGANVLTF. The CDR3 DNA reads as TGTGCCAGCAGCTTAGTGACAGGGTCGTCTGGGGCCAACGTCCTGACTTTC.

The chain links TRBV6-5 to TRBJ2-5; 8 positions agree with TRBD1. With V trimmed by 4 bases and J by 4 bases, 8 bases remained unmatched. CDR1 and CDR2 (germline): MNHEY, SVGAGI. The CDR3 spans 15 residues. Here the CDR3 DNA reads TGTGCCAGCAGTTTCCCGGGGACAGGAGGAGAGACCCAGTACTTC. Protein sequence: CASSFPGTGGETQYF.

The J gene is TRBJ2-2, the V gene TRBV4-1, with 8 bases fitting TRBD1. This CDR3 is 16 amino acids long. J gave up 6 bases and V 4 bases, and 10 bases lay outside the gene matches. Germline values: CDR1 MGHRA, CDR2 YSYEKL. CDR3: CASSLRIQQGAGELFF. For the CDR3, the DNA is TGCGCCAGCAGCCTCCGCATCCAACAGGGGGCCGGGGAGCTGTTTTTT.

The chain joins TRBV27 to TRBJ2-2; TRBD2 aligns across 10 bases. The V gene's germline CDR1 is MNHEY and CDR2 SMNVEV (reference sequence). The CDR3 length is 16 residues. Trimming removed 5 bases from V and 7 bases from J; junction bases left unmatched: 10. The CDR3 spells CASSPSSGGAIGELFF. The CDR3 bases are TGTGCCAGCAGTCCATCCAGCGGGGGGGCCATCGGGGAGCTGTTTTTT.

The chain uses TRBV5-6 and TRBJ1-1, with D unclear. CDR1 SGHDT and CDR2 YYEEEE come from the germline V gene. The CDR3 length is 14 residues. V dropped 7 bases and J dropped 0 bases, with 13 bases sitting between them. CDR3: CASEARMVNTEAFF. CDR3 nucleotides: TGTGCCAGCGAAGCCAGGATGGTGAACACTGAAGCTTTCTTT. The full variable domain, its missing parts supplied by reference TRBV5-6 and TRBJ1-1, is DAGVTQSPTHLIKTRGQQVTLRCSPKSGHDTVSWYQQALGQGPQFIFQYYEEEERQRGNFPDRFSGHQFPNYSSELNVNALLLGDSALYLCASEARMVNTEAFFGQGTRLTVV.